This T cell receptor beta chain was observed in a study of blood T cells in healthy people across ages. General study points: Because donor CMV status was unknown, expanded clonotype changes were possibly confounded. TCR beta diversity, measured per million T cells, fell in a roughly linear way with age.

A second PCR of 7 to 11 cycles used a sample-barcoded 5' primer and a J-beta primer mix. Using its own MiXCR run on the 5' RACE reads, TCRdb lists one record per CDR3 protein. The sample yields some 1.4 million distinct CDR3 sequences, around 39% seen once. Comments on this clonotype: As yet, its antigen is unknown.

The receptor was derived from a woman aged 18-29 years in good health. The sequenced sample was blood.

CDR3 coding DNA: TGTGCCAGCAGCCGATATAGCGTCCCCGGGGACGAGCAGTACTTC. The encoded protein is CASSRYSVPGDEQYF. This rearrangement joins TRBV11-2 to TRBJ2-7, with D perhaps matching TRBD2 (5 bases). V lost 5 bases to trimming and J lost 5 bases, with 19 bases between them. CDR3 length: 15 residues. Germline loops: CDR1 SGHAT, CDR2 FQNNGV.